Below, one T cell receptor (beta chain) is given with its context. Its antigen remains unknown. The V and J ends lost 4 bases and 0 bases, in that order; junction bases with no gene match: 6. This CDR3 comprises 16 residues. Germline loops: CDR1 MGHRA, CDR2 YSYEKL. This sample was included in a study of cytomegalovirus exposure and HLA in healthy donors. Study context: Out of 300 to 500 genotyped donors, approximately 84% belonged to the Caucasian-associated ancestry cluster.

Primers: 60 Vbeta forward and 13 Jbeta reverse. Authors' processing steps: A later analysis tallied tens of millions of unique TCR beta chains, about 12 million of them shared. Here immunoSEQ multiplex PCR was the method, and the copy in TCRdb shows in-frame clones only, minus some. For V, J and clone size, that table is used; D and trimming come from the DNA. Here the sample spans about 82,000 clones, about 77% being singletons. Study outcomes and limitations: Earlier analysis looked at TCR beta V segments, and most were productive about 87% or about 30% of the time.

It was healthy bone marrow donors who served as donors. The TCR originated in a man between 50 and 59 years old in good health and CMV-seronegative. The genes are TRBV4-1 and TRBJ1-1, with 9 bases fitting TRBD1. What was sequenced was PBMCs. This CDR3 reads CASSPGQGTLNTEAFF. DNA of the CDR3: TGCGCCAGCAGCCCAGGACAGGGGACTTTGAACACTGAAGCTTTCTTT.